Described below is a single TCR beta chain sequence and its context. The assay was immunoSEQ multiplex PCR, and TCRdb's table has in-frame clones only and misses some. The table includes about 150,000 clones, roughly four fifths detected once. The data originate from a study of blood T cell repertoires in COVID-19. As for the study in general: Samples taken during acute and convalescent COVID-19 were collected in the United States, Italy and Spain. The analysed material was cDNA or gDNA that came from T cells, B-cell-depleted T cells, or PBMCs.

CDR3 length equals 19 residues. Germline CDR1 reads SGHRS; CDR2 reads YFSETQ. J gave up 0 bases and V 4 bases, and 11 bases lay outside the gene matches. The origin of this receptor is a human donor with acute or convalescent COVID-19. The donor label of this sample is uncertain. The specimen was peripheral blood. The V call is TRBV5-1, the J call TRBJ1-3, with 12 bases fitting TRBD1. CDR3 protein: CASSLGTGGSLSSGNTIYF. CDR3 DNA: TGCGCCAGCAGCCTCGGGACAGGGGGCTCCCTAAGCTCTGGAAACACCATATATTTT.